This TCR beta chain was recorded in a study of CD8+ T cells in alopecia areata. Study-level background: Treated patients were given oral tofacitinib, which was dosed at 5 to 10 mg twice daily. The drug, tofacitinib, lasted 6 to 18 months, followed by 6 months off drug. The share of scalp area affected provided the severity score for treated patients.

The study's findings and limits: Uncertainty about whether baseline CD8+ expansion is linked to response remains, with one nonresponder.

Treatment: oral pan-JAK inhibitor, 5-10 mg twice daily. Concerning this clone itself: Its antigen is not known.

The CDR3 consists of 12 residues. Trimming pared 5 bases from V and 1 base from J, leaving 9 bases between. The germline V gene has CDR1 GTSNPN and CDR2 SVGIG (reference sequence). cDNA serving as the sequencing template came from extracted, reverse transcribed RNA. Here immunoSEQ multiplex PCR was the method, and the copy in TCRdb shows in-frame clones only, minus some. Counted here are over 200,000 clones, about 64% occurring once; the ten biggest clones make up around 3.9%. The chain uses TRBV30 and TRBJ2-7; D is uncertain. The TCR sequence derives from a human donor with alopecia areata. Sample: CD4+ T cells sorted from blood, taken at week 4, from a patient treated with tofacitinib. CDR3 protein: CAWVGSSYEQYF. The CDR3 DNA reads as TGTGCCTGGGTAGGCAGTTCCTACGAGCAGTACTTC. Full variable domain (rest looked up from reference TRBV30 and TRBJ2-7): SQTIHQWPATLVQPVGSPLSLECTVEGTSNPNLYWYRQAAGRGLQLLFYSVGIGQISSEVPQNLSASRPQDRQFILSSKKLLLSDSGFYLCAWVGSSYEQYFGPGTRLTVT.